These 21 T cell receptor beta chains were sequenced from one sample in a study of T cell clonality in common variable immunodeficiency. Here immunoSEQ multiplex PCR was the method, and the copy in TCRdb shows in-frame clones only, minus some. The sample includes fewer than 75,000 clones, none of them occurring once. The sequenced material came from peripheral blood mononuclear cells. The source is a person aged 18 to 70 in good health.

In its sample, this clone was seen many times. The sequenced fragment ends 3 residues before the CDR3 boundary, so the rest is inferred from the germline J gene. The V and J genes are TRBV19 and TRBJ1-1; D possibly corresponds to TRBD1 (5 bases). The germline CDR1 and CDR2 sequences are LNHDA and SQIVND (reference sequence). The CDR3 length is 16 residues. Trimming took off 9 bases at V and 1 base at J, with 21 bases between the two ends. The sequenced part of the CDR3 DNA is TGTGCCAGCAAGTGGCAGGGCCGCGGGGGGAACACTGAA. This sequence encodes CASKWQGRGGNTE. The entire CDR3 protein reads CASKWQGRGGNTEAFF. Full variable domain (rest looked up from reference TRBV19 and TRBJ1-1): DGGITQSPKYLFRKEGQNVTLSCEQNLNHDAMYWYRQDPGQGLRLIYYSQIVNDFQKGDIAEGYSVSREKKESFPLTVTSAQKNPTAFYLCASKWQGRGGNTEAFFGQGTRLTVV.

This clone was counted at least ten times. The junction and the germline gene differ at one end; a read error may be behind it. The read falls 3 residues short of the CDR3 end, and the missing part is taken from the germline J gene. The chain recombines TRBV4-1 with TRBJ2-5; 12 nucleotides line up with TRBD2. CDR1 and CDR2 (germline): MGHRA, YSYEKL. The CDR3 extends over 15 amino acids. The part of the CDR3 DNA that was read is TGCACCAGCAGCCAGACTAGCGGGAGTAGAGAGACC. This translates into CTSSQTSGSRET. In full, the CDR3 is CTSSQTSGSRETQYF.

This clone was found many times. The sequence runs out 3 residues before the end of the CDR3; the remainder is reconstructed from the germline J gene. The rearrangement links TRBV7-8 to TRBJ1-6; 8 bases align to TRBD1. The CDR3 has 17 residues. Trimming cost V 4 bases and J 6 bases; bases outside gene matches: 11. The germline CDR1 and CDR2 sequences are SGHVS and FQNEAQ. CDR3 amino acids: CASSSLLTGDLNSPLHF. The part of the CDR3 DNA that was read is TGTGCCAGCAGCTCGCTACTGACAGGGGACCTTAATTCACCC.

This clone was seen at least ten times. CDR3: CATSRAQGDGYTF. Partial CDR3 DNA: TGTGCCACCAGCAGAGCCCAGGGCGATGGC. The V call is TRBV15, the J call TRBJ1-2; D is perhaps TRBD1 (5 bases). The observed sequence ends 3 residues before the CDR3 terminus, with the missing tail filled in from the germline J gene. Germline loops: CDR1 LNHNV, CDR2 YYDKDF (reference sequence). The V gene lost 1 base and the J gene lost 6 bases, with 9 bases spanning the gap. The CDR3 totals 13 residues.

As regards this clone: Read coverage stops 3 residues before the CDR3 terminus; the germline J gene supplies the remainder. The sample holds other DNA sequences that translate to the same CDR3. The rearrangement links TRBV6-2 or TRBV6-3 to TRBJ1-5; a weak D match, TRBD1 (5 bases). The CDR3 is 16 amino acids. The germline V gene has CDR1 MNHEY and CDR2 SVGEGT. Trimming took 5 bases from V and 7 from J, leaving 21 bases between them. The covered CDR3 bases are TGTGCCAGCAGTGCCGCCCGGGGGAATGCGAACCAGCCC. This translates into CASSAARGNANQP. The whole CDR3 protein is CASSAARGNANQPQHF.

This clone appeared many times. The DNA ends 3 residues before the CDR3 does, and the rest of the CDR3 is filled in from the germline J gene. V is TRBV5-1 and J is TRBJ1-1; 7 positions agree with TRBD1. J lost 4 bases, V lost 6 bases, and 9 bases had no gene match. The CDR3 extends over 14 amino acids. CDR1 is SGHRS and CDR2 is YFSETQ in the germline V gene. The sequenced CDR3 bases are TGCGCCAGCACCCCGGGGGCAGGGGGCACTGAA. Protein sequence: CASTPGAGGTE. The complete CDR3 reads CASTPGAGGTEAFF. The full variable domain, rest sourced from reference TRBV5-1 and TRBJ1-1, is KAGVTQTPRYLIKTRGQQVTLSCSPISGHRSVSWYQQTPGQGLQFLFEYFSETQRNKGNFPGRFSGRQFSNSRSEMNVSTLELGDSALYLCASTPGAGGTEAFFGQGTRLTVV.

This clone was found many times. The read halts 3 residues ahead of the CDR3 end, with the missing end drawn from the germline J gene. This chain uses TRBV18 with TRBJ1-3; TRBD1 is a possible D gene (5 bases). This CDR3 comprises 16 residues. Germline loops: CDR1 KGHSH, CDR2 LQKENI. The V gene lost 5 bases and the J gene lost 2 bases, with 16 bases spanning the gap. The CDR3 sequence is CASSSRQNAAGNTIYF. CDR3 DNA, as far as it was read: TGTGCCAGCTCATCTCGACAGAATGCGGCTGGAAACACC.

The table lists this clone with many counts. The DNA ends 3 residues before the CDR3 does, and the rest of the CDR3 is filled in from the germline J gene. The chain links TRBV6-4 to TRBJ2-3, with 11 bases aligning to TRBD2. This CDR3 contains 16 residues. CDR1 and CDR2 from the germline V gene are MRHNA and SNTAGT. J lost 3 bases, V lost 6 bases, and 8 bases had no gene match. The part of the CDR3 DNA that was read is TGTGCCAGCAGCCCCTTAGCGGGGGGGGTGACAGATACG. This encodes CASSPLAGGVTDT. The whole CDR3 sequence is CASSPLAGGVTDTQYF.

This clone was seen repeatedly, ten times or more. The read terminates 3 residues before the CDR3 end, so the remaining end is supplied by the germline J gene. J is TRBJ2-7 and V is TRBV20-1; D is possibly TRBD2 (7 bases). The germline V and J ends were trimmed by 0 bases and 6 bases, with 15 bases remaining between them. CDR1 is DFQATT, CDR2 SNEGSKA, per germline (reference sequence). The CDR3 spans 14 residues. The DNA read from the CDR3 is TGCAGTGCTAGAGATACCAGGGGAGGGAGCGAG. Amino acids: CSARDTRGGSE. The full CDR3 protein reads CSARDTRGGSEQYF.

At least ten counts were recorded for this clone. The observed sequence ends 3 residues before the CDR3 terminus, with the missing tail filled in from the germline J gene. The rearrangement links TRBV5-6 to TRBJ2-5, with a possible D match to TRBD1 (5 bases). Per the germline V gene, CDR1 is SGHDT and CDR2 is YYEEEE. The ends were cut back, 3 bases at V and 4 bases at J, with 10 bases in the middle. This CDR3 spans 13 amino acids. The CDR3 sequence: CASSWTRGETQYF. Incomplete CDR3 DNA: TGTGCCAGCAGCTGGACACGCGGAGAGACC.

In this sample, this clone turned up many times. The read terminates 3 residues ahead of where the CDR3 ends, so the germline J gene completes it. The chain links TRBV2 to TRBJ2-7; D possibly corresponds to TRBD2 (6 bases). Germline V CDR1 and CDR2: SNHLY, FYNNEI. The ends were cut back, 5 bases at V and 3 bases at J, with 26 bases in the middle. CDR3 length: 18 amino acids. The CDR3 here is CASSPWSERVWDYYEQYF. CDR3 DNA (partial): TGTGCCAGCAGTCCCTGGTCCGAGCGGGTCTGGGATTACTACGAG.

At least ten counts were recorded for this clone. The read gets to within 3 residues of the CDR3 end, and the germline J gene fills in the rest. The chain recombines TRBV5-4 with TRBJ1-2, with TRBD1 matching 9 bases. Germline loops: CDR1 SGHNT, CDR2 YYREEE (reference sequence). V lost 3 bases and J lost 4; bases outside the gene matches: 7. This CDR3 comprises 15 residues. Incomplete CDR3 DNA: TGTGCCAGCAGCTCCACAGGGGGCCAGGGCTATGGC. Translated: CASSSTGGQGYG. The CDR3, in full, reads CASSSTGGQGYGYTF.

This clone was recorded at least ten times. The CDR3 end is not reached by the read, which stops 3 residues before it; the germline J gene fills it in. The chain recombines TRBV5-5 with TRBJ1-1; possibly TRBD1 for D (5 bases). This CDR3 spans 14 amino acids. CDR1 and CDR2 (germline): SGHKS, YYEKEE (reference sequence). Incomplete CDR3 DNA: TGTGCCAGCAGCTTGGTAGTGGCAGGGAGAGAA. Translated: CASSLVVAGRE. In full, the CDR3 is CASSLVVAGREAFF.

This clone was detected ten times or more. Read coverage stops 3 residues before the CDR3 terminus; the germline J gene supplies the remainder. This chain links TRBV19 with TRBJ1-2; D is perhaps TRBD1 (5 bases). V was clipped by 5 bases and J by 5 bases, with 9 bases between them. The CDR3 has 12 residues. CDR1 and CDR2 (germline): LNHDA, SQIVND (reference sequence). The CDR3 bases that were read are TGTGCCAGTAGTCCAGGGAGGTATGGC. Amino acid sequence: CASSPGRYG. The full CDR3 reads CASSPGRYGYTF.

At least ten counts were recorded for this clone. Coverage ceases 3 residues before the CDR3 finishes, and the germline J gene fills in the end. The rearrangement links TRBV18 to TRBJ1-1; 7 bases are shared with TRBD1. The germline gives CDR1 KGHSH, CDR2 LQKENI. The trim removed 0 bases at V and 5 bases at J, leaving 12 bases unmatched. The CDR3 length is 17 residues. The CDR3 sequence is CASSPPTGDLKGTEAFF. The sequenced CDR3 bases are TGTGCCAGCTCACCACCAACAGGGGACCTTAAAGGGACTGAA.

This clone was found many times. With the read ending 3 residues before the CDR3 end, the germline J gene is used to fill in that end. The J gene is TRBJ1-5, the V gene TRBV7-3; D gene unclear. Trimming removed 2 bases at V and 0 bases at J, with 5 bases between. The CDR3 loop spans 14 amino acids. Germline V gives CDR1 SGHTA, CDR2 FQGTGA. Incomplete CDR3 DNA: TGTGCCAGCAGCTTAGTTAATAGCAATCAGCCC. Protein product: CASSLVNSNQP. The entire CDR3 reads CASSLVNSNQPQHF. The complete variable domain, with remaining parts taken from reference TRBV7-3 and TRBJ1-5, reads GAGVSQTPSNKVTEKGKYVELRCDPISGHTALYWYRQSLGQGPEFLIYFQGTGAADDSGLPNDRFFAVRPEGSVSTLKIQRTERGDSAVYLCASSLVNSNQPQHFGDGTRLSIL.

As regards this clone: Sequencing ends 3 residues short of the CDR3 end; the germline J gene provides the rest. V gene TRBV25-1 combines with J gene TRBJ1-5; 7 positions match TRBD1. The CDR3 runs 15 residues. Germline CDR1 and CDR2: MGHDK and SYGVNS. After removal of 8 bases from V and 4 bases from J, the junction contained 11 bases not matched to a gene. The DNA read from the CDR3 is TGTGCCAGCTCCGATATTCGGGACAGTAATCAGCCC. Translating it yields CASSDIRDSNQP. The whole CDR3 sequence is CASSDIRDSNQPQHF.

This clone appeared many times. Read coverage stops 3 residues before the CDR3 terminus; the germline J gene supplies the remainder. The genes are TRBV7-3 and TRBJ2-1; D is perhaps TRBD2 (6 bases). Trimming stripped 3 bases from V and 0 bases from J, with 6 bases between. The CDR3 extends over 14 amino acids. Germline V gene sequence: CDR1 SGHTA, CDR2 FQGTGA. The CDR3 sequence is CASSLGGSYNEQFF. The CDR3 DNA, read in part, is TGTGCCAGCAGCTTGGGGGGCTCCTACAATGAG.

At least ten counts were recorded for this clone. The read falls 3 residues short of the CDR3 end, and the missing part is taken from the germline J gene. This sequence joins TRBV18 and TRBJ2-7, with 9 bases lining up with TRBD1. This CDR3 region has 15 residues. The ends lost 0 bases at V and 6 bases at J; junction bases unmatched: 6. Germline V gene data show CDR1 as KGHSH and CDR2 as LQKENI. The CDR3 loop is CASSPPGTGFTEQYF. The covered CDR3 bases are TGTGCCAGCTCACCACCCGGGACAGGGTTCACCGAG.

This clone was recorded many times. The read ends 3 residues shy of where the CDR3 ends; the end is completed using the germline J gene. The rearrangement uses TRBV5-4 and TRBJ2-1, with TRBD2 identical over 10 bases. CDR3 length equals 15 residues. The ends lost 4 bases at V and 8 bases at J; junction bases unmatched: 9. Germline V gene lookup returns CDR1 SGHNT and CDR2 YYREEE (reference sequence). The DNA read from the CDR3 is TGTGCCAGCAGCAACCTGCAGCGGGAGGGCGATGAG. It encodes CASSNLQREGDE. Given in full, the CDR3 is CASSNLQREGDEQFF. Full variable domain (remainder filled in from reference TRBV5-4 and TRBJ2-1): ETGVTQSPTHLIKTRGQQVTLRCSSQSGHNTVSWYQQALGQGPQFIFQYYREEENGRGNFPPRFSGLQFPNYSSELNVNALELDDSALYLCASSNLQREGDEQFFGPGTRLTVL.

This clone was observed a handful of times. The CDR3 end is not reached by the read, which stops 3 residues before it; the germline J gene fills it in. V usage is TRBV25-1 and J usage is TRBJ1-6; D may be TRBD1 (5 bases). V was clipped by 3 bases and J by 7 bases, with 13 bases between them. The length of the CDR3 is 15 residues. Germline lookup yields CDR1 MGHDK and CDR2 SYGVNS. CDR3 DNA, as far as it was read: TGTGCCAGCAGTGATTATGCAGGGAAGAATTCACCC. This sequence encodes CASSDYAGKNSP. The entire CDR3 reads CASSDYAGKNSPLHF.